This TCR beta chain was captured by sequencing in a study of cytomegalovirus exposure and HLA in healthy donors. Study-level results: In a later analysis, parvovirus B19, influenza, CMV and Epstein-Barr virus appeared linked to several top co-occurrence clusters. Cytomegalovirus status was reportedly diagnosed by the classifier with high specificity and sensitivity. Researchers catalogued roughly 170 TCR beta chains as cytomegalovirus-associated.

CDR3 length: 16 residues. CDR1 and CDR2 (germline): MNHEY, SVGAGI. V shed 0 bases and J 1 base; nucleotides not matched to a gene: 3. For this clone: Its target is not known.

PCR used 60 Vbeta primers and 13 Jbeta primers. Method: immunoSEQ multiplex PCR; TCRdb's copy keeps in-frame clones and lacks some. Of under 150,000 clones detected, 9.5% appear once; the ten largest clones hold roughly 3%. The specimen sequenced was PBMCs. This receptor was obtained from a man aged 25 to 45 in good health and CMV-seronegative. The chain joins TRBV6-5 to TRBJ2-5; 9 bases align to TRBD1. Here the CDR3 DNA reads TGTGCCAGCAGTTACTCCGGGACAGGGATCCAAGAGACCCAGTACTTC. It encodes CASSYSGTGIQETQYF.